The 27 T cell receptor beta chains given below trace back to one sample, sequenced in a study of OX40 agonist ivuxolimab in advanced cancers. Some clones are missing from TCRdb's copy, which holds only in-frame ones; the method was immunoSEQ multiplex PCR. The sample holds roughly 80,000 clones; roughly 84% are singletons and the top ten take 6.9%. This sample comprised CD4+ or CD8+ T cells sorted from blood, obtained in a trial of the OX40 agonist ivuxolimab. The source is an adult with an advanced solid tumor such as melanoma, head and neck, liver or kidney cancer.

The chain combines TRBV27 with TRBJ2-1, with 8 positions matching TRBD2. The CDR3 loop spans 16 amino acids. The V gene end was trimmed by 6 bases and the J gene end by 4 bases; junction bases not matched to a gene: 11. The V gene's germline CDR1 is MNHEY and CDR2 SMNVEV (reference sequence). CDR3 loop: CASRYSGGLDYNEQFF. The DNA for the CDR3 is TGTGCCAGCAGATATTCCGGGGGACTAGATTACAATGAGCAGTTCTTC.

This chain links TRBV28 with TRBJ2-6; possible D gene TRBD1, 5 bases. CDR3 length: 14 amino acids. In germline, CDR1 is MDHEN, CDR2 SYDVKM. V was trimmed by 8 bases and J by 1 base, leaving 9 bases between them. The CDR3 loop is CASLAGSGANVLTF. In DNA, the CDR3 is TGTGCCAGCCTCGCAGGGTCTGGGGCCAACGTCCTGACTTTC.

This chain uses TRBV7-2 with TRBJ2-1; tentative D call: TRBD2 (5 bases). The length of the CDR3 is 16 residues. Germline loops: CDR1 SGHTA, CDR2 FQGNSA. Trimming took 2 bases from V and 6 from J, leaving 17 bases between them. The CDR3 is CASSLTSGFSSNEQFF. Written as DNA, the CDR3 is TGTGCCAGCAGCTTAACATCGGGGTTTTCGAGCAATGAGCAGTTCTTC.

This chain uses TRBV11-2 with TRBJ1-1, with TRBD1 matching 10 bases. CDR3 size: 14 residues. Germline loops: CDR1 SGHAT, CDR2 FQNNGV. Losses at the gene ends were 1 base for V and 5 bases for J; bases not matched to a gene: 1. The CDR3 region has the DNA TGTGCCAGCAGCTTAGTGGGACAGGGGACTGAAGCTTTCTTT. This gives the protein CASSLVGQGTEAFF.

This rearrangement joins TRBV10-2 to TRBJ1-5; D may be TRBD1 (5 bases). CDR1 WSHSY and CDR2 SAAADI come from the germline V gene. This CDR3 contains 13 residues. V was clipped by 4 bases and J by 3 bases, with 7 bases between them. Here the CDR3 reads CASSGQLNQPQHF. The CDR3 DNA reads TGCGCCAGCAGTGGACAGCTCAATCAGCCCCAGCATTTT.

Here the CDR3 reads CASSPHQTYGYTF. CDR3 in DNA: TGTGCCAGCAGCCCACATCAAACCTATGGCTACACCTTC. The chain employs TRBV6-5 and TRBJ1-2; no definite D call. Deletions cut 6 bases from V and 4 bases from J, with 12 bases between. In germline, CDR1 is MNHEY, CDR2 SVGAGI. This CDR3 contains 13 residues.

This chain links TRBV19 with TRBJ2-3; 8 bases are a match to TRBD2. Germline CDR1 and CDR2: LNHDA and SQIVND (reference sequence). The CDR3 loop spans 16 amino acids. Germline trimming cut 3 bases from V and 2 bases from J; bases unmatched to any gene: 7. CDR3 protein: CASSIGRGLNTDTQYF. The CDR3 nucleotides are TGTGCCAGTAGTATCGGGAGGGGCCTTAACACAGATACGCAGTATTTT.

This chain uses TRBV4-3 with TRBJ2-3; TRBD2 agrees at 12 bases. The CDR3 has 15 amino acids. The germline V gene has CDR1 LGHNA and CDR2 YSLEER. The ends lost 2 bases at V and 5 bases at J; junction bases unmatched: 2. This CDR3 is CASSQLAGGLDTQYF. The CDR3 DNA sequence: TGCGCCAGCAGCCAACTAGCGGGAGGGCTAGATACGCAGTATTTT.

The rearrangement uses TRBV7-9 and TRBJ2-4; D may be TRBD1 or TRBD2 (6 bases each). The CDR3 is made up of 16 amino acids. Germline loops: CDR1 SEHNR, CDR2 FQNEAQ (reference sequence). V dropped 2 bases and J dropped 7 bases, with 18 bases sitting between them. Here the CDR3 reads CASSLQGRGVENIQYF. The CDR3 DNA follows: TGTGCCAGCAGCTTACAGGGGCGGGGTGTTGAGAACATTCAGTACTTC.

This clone came up a few times. This rearrangement joins TRBV27 to TRBJ2-7, with a weak D call TRBD2 (5 bases). CDR1 is MNHEY, CDR2 SMNVEV, per germline (reference sequence). V was clipped by 4 bases and J by 0 bases, with 10 bases between them. The CDR3 runs to 14 residues. The DNA of the CDR3 is TGTGCCAGCAGTTCTCGGACTGGCTCCTACGAGCAGTACTTC. The encoded protein is CASSSRTGSYEQYF.

The gene calls are TRBV19 and TRBJ2-1; 15 nucleotides match TRBD2. The germline V gene encodes CDR1 LNHDA and CDR2 SQIVND (reference sequence). This CDR3 is built from 15 residues. V was pared by 8 bases and J by 6 bases, with 5 bases of the junction left unmatched. The CDR3 region has the DNA TGTGCCAGTGGTGGACTAGCGGGGGGGCTCAATGAGCAGTTCTTC. Its translation is CASGGLAGGLNEQFF. Full variable domain (missing parts from reference TRBV19 and TRBJ2-1): DGGITQSPKYLFRKEGQNVTLSCEQNLNHDAMYWYRQDPGQGLRLIYYSQIVNDFQKGDIAEGYSVSREKKESFPLTVTSAQKNPTAFYLCASGGLAGGLNEQFFGPGTRLTVL.

The chain carries TRBV25-1 and TRBJ1-5, with D hard to call. The germline gives CDR1 MGHDK, CDR2 SYGVNS. V was clipped by 3 bases and J by 0 bases, with 9 bases between them. The CDR3 has 15 residues. CDR3 in DNA: TGTGCCAGCAGTGAGTCGGGATATAGCAATCAGCCCCAGCATTTT. It specifies CASSESGYSNQPQHF.

The rearrangement joins TRBV27 to TRBJ2-7, with a possible D match to TRBD2 (6 bases). Trimming took off 0 bases at V and 4 bases at J, with 16 bases between the two ends. CDR3 length equals 16 residues. Germline V gene sequence: CDR1 MNHEY, CDR2 SMNVEV (reference sequence). CDR3 bases: TGTGCCAGCAGTTTATCACCGGGACTGGGGACGTACGAGCAGTACTTC. Amino acids: CASSLSPGLGTYEQYF.

The chain is built from TRBV7-2 and TRBJ2-3; perhaps TRBD1 as D (6 bases). CDR1 and CDR2 (germline): SGHTA, FQGNSA. This CDR3 is built from 13 residues. The CDR3 DNA follows: TGTGCTACAGGGACATCGCGCGGAGATACGCAGTATTTT. As protein: CATGTSRGDTQYF. Together with reference TRBV7-2 and TRBJ2-3, the CDR3 gives the full variable domain: GAGVSQSPSNKVTEKGKDVELRCDPISGHTALYWYRQSLGQGLEFLIYFQGNSAPDKSGLPSDRFSAERTGGSVSTLTIQRTQQEDSAVYLCATGTSRGDTQYFGPGTRLTVL.

The CDR3 region has the DNA TGCGCCAGCAGCCAAGATATAGGGCTAGCGGGGGATTACGAGCAGTACTTC. The encoded protein is CASSQDIGLAGDYEQYF. V is TRBV4-1 and J is TRBJ2-7; 10 positions match TRBD2. The CDR3 spans 17 residues. From germline, CDR1 is MGHRA and CDR2 YSYEKL. The junction had 9 bases not matched to a gene; V was cut back by 0 bases and J by 4 bases.

V and J are TRBV7-3 and TRBJ2-3, with 12 bases identical to TRBD2. The V segment lost 8 bases and the J segment 6 bases; nucleotides outside the gene matches: 9. Germline CDR1 and CDR2: SGHTA and FQGTGA. This CDR3 is 15 amino acids long. The CDR3 region is CASRPSGGAGDTQYF. Written as DNA, the CDR3 is TGTGCCAGCCGCCCTAGCGGGGGGGCAGGGGATACGCAGTATTTT.

The chain links TRBV5-6 to TRBJ2-3; a weak D match, TRBD2 (5 bases). Germline V gene sequence: CDR1 SGHDT, CDR2 YYEEEE. Deletions cut 4 bases from V and 4 bases from J, with 10 bases between. The CDR3 consists of 13 residues. The CDR3 loop is CASSEGSSDTQYF. In DNA form, the CDR3 reads TGTGCCAGCAGCGAGGGATCCTCAGATACGCAGTATTTT.

V is TRBV5-1 and J is TRBJ1-1; D remains ambiguous. This CDR3 comprises 11 residues. Per germline, CDR1 SGHRS and CDR2 YFSETQ. Trimming removed 3 bases at V and 3 bases at J, with 3 bases between. The CDR3 DNA reads as TGCGCCAGCAGCTCAGACACTGAAGCTTTCTTT. As protein: CASSSDTEAFF.

This rearrangement joins TRBV5-1 to TRBJ2-3, with TRBD1 matching over 7 bases. J gave up 2 bases and V 4 bases, and 13 bases lay outside the gene matches. Germline V gene sequence: CDR1 SGHRS, CDR2 YFSETQ. This CDR3 is 17 amino acids long. The CDR3 DNA sequence: TGCGCCAGCAGCGGAACACCGGGACAGAGGAACACAGATACGCAGTATTTT. This codes for CASSGTPGQRNTDTQYF.

The chain uses TRBV4-3 and TRBJ2-1, with no clear D. The CDR3 extends over 13 amino acids. Germline CDR1 and CDR2: LGHNA and YSLEER. The V and J ends lost 0 bases and 9 bases respectively, with 9 bases between them. CDR3 coding DNA: TGCGCCAGCAGCCAAGATACAGTTCGTGAGCAGTTCTTC. Amino acid sequence: CASSQDTVREQFF.

The chain uses TRBV11-1 and TRBJ2-7; no clear D gene. CDR3 length: 14 amino acids. V lost 4 bases, J lost 2 bases, and 12 bases lay in between. Germline CDR1 reads SGHAT; CDR2 reads FQDESV (reference sequence). CDR3 residues: CASSWSRVAYEQYF. CDR3 coding DNA: TGTGCCAGCAGCTGGAGCCGAGTGGCCTACGAGCAGTACTTC. The complete variable domain, with remaining parts taken from reference TRBV11-1 and TRBJ2-7, reads EAEVAQSPRYKITEKSQAVAFWCDPISGHATLYWYRQILGQGPELLVQFQDESVVDDSQLPKDRFSAERLKGVDSTLKIQPAELGDSAMYLCASSWSRVAYEQYFGPGTRLTVT.

The table lists this clone with a few counts. V usage is TRBV19 and J usage is TRBJ1-2, with 11 bases lining up with TRBD1. CDR1 and CDR2 (germline): LNHDA, SQIVND (reference sequence). The CDR3 runs 15 residues. Germline trimming cut 5 bases from V and 4 bases from J; bases unmatched to any gene: 6. Here the CDR3 reads CASSVAGTGGYGYTF. The DNA for the CDR3 is TGTGCCAGTAGTGTCGCCGGGACAGGGGGCTATGGCTACACCTTC.

The V and J genes are TRBV7-2 and TRBJ1-2; D is ambiguous. With 1 base removed from V and 2 bases from J, the gap between germline ends came to 11 bases. The germline V gene encodes CDR1 SGHTA and CDR2 FQGNSA. The CDR3 loop spans 15 amino acids. DNA for the CDR3: TGTGCCAGCAGCTTAGGGGTCGAAGGGAACTATGGCTACACCTTC. Amino acids: CASSLGVEGNYGYTF.

The sample holds a few counts of this clone. CDR3 sequence (DNA): TGTGCCAGCAGCAATTCGAGCGGCAAGCAGCCCCAGCATTTT. Translated: CASSNSSGKQPQHF. The chain is built from TRBV21-1 and TRBJ1-5. TRBV21-1 is a recognized pseudogene. The CDR3 length is 14 residues.

The chain couples TRBV9 to TRBJ2-5, with 7 bases aligning to TRBD2. The DNA end is more similar to TRBJ2-7, so the J call may be wrong. Germline V gene sequence: CDR1 SGDLS, CDR2 YYNGEE. This CDR3 region has 13 residues. CDR3 amino acids: CASSAGLAYEQYF. The CDR3 DNA is TGTGCCAGCAGCGCAGGACTAGCCTACGAGCAGTACTTC.

The chain employs TRBV6-1 and TRBJ1-4; 7 nucleotides line up with TRBD1. There are 18 residues in the CDR3. The V and J ends lost 3 bases and 3 bases, in that order; junction bases with no gene match: 13. The V gene's germline CDR1 is MNHNS and CDR2 SASEGT. CDR3 residues: CASSDPTRQGLANEKLFF. The CDR3 bases are TGTGCCAGCAGTGACCCAACCCGACAGGGCCTAGCTAATGAAAAACTGTTTTTT.

The chain carries TRBV27 and TRBJ1-1; TRBD1 might be the D (6 bases). V dropped 5 bases and J dropped 4 bases, with 11 bases sitting between them. Looked up from germline, CDR1 is MNHEY and CDR2 is SMNVEV (reference sequence). The CDR3 consists of 13 residues. The CDR3 reads CASSIPGATEAFF. CDR3 DNA sequence: TGTGCCAGCAGTATACCGGGGGCCACTGAAGCTTTCTTT.